This TCR beta chain was captured by sequencing in a study of cytomegalovirus exposure and HLA in healthy donors. Across the whole study: There were more than 350 genotyped donors. Of these, 81% fell in the genetic ancestry cluster associated with self-reported Caucasian donors.

CDR1 and CDR2 (germline): MNHEY, SVGAGI. The CDR3 is 15 residues long. For this clone: Antigen unknown.

Findings of the study overall: Immune exposure was documented only through CMV serostatus. An analysis that came later showed most CMV-associated TCR beta chains appearing HLA-restricted. As a later analysis showed, a missense DCLRE1C variant was linked to trimming of TCR beta V- and J-genes.

Primers: 60 Vbeta forward and 13 Jbeta reverse. Profiling relied on immunoSEQ multiplex PCR, and the TCRdb table lists in-frame clones only, not all of them. The sample has roughly 150,000 clones, 70% to 80% seen once. Sequencing input: PBMCs. This receptor was taken from a man younger than 40 in good health and CMV-seronegative. The V gene is TRBV6-5, the J gene TRBJ2-5; the match to TRBD1 covers 9 bases. The J call may be in error: the DNA end matches TRBJ2-7 better. CDR3 sequence: CASSRNRGRSYEQYF. In nucleotides, the CDR3 is TGTGCCAGCAGTAGAAACAGGGGGCGGTCCTACGAGCAGTACTTC.